In this sample, the clone carrying this T cell receptor (beta chain) turned up a few times. Its antigen is not identified. TCRdb independently ran MiXCR on the RT-PCR reads; one entry per CDR3 protein. Here the sample spans roughly 500,000 distinct CDR3 sequences, about 15% being singletons. Trimming removed 1 base from V and 4 bases from J, with 13 bases in between. The CDR3 has 14 amino acids. Germline CDR1 and CDR2: SQVTM and ANQGSEA. These data belong to a study of response to subunit inactivated influenza vaccine. Study-level results: Only a handful of new T cells, the authors suggested, are recruited with each seasonal influenza vaccination.

The source was CD4+ T cells sorted from PBMCs, collected around 25 months after vaccination. The chain links TRBV29-1 to TRBJ1-1; D might be TRBD1 (5 bases). This clonotype originated in a man between 45 and 75 years old who received an inactivated influenza vaccine. The CDR3 DNA reads as TGCAGCGTTGAAGTGGGCAGGGTGGGCACTGAAGCTTTCTTT. Protein sequence: CSVEVGRVGTEAFF.